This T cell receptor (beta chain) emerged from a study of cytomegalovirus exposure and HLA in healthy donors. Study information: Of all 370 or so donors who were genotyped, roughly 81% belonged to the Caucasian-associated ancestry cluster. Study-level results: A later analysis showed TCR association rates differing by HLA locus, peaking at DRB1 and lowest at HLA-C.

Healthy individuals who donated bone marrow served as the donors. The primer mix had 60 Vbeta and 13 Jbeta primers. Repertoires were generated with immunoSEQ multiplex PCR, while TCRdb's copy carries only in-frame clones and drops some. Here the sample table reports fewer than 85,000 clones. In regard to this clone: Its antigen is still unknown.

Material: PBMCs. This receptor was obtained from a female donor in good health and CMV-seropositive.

The DNA of the CDR3 is TGCGCCAGCAGCCCGACAGGGAGTGGAAACACCATATATTTT. Encoded protein: CASSPTGSGNTIYF. The V and J genes are TRBV5-1 and TRBJ1-3; TRBD1 matches 7 bases. The ends lost 4 bases at V and 3 bases at J; junction bases unmatched: 4. Germline values: CDR1 SGHRS, CDR2 YFSETQ. The CDR3 is made up of 14 amino acids.